Following are 17 T cell receptor beta chains from one sample sequenced in a study of blood T cells in healthy people across ages. For the second PCR, which ran for roughly 7 to 11 cycles, a sample-barcoded 5' primer and a J-beta primer mix were used. TCRdb processed the 5' RACE reads anew with MiXCR; each CDR3 protein has one entry. The data show about 280,000 distinct CDR3 sequences, around 30% seen once. The sequenced sample was blood. The origin of the receptors is a woman in her 70s in good health.

This clonotype was seen a few times. V and J are TRBV5-1 and TRBJ2-1; D is possibly TRBD2 (5 bases). V shed 0 bases and J shed 14 bases, with 12 bases lying between them. This CDR3 is 12 amino acids long. Looked up from germline, CDR1 is SGHRS and CDR2 is YFSETQ. CDR3 coding DNA: TGCGCCAGCAGCTTGGCGGACTCTAAGGAGTTCTTC. Its protein is CASSLADSKEFF.

At least ten counts were recorded for this clonotype. V usage is TRBV7-9 and J usage is TRBJ2-5; 7 nucleotides align to TRBD2. The CDR3 contains 16 residues. Germline CDR1 reads SEHNR; CDR2 reads FQNEAQ (reference sequence). Germline trimming cut 5 bases from V and 5 bases from J; bases unmatched to any gene: 14. CDR3 sequence: CASSHLAGLERETQYF. The DNA of the CDR3 is TGTGCCAGCAGCCATTTAGCGGGCCTCGAGAGGGAGACCCAGTACTTC.

The chain uses TRBV12-3 or TRBV12-4 and TRBJ2-1; no clear D gene. The V gene lost 5 bases and the J gene lost 0 bases, with 14 bases spanning the gap. The CDR3 covers 16 residues. CDR3: CASSPRGLNSYNEQFF. For the CDR3, the DNA is TGTGCCAGCAGTCCCCGTGGGTTGAACTCCTACAATGAGCAGTTCTTC.

The chain is built from TRBV4-3 and TRBJ2-7; 7 bases are a match to TRBD2. CDR1 LGHNA and CDR2 YSLEER come from the germline V gene. The CDR3 spans 15 residues. V lost 1 base, J lost 2 bases, and 5 bases stayed unmatched. The CDR3 DNA reads TGCGCCAGCAGCCAAGGAAGCGGGGCTCCCTACGAGCAGTACTTC. Protein: CASSQGSGAPYEQYF.

The chain joins TRBV5-1 to TRBJ1-1, with D unclear. This CDR3 comprises 14 residues. The V end was cut by 4 bases, the J end by 1 base, with 11 bases between. CDR1 SGHRS and CDR2 YFSETQ come from the germline V gene. The DNA for the CDR3 is TGCGCCAGCAGCCTATCCGGCGAGAACACTGAAGCTTTCTTT. Its translation is CASSLSGENTEAFF.

V gene TRBV20-1 combines with J gene TRBJ2-6, with D possibly TRBD2 on 5 matching bases. Per the germline V gene, CDR1 is DFQATT and CDR2 is SNEGSKA (reference sequence). Trimming took off 1 base at V and 0 bases at J, with 10 bases between the two ends. This CDR3 has 16 amino acids. Here the CDR3 reads CSARVGGSSGANVLTF. The CDR3 nucleotides are TGCAGTGCTAGAGTCGGAGGCAGCTCTGGGGCCAACGTCCTGACTTTC.

This clonotype showed up many times. The V gene is TRBV7-2, the J gene TRBJ2-4; 9 nucleotides line up with TRBD2. The V segment lost 1 base and the J segment 1 base; nucleotides outside the gene matches: 8. CDR1 and CDR2 (germline): SGHTA, FQGNSA. The CDR3 extends over 18 amino acids. The CDR3 loop is CASSLGLAGLGAKNIQYF. CDR3 sequence (DNA): TGTGCCAGCAGCTTAGGGCTAGCGGGGCTCGGGGCCAAAAACATTCAGTACTTC. Variable domain in full (rest from reference TRBV7-2 and TRBJ2-4): GAGVSQSPSNKVTEKGKDVELRCDPISGHTALYWYRQSLGQGLEFLIYFQGNSAPDKSGLPSDRFSAERTGGSVSTLTIQRTQQEDSAVYLCASSLGLAGLGAKNIQYFGAGTRLSVL.

This chain uses TRBV7-2 with TRBJ2-5; 8 bases map to TRBD2. V lost 1 base to trimming and J lost 4 bases; unmatched junction nucleotides: 2. Per germline, CDR1 SGHTA and CDR2 FQGNSA. The CDR3 contains 14 residues. The CDR3 DNA reads as TGTGCCAGCAGCTTAGGGACTAGCACAGAGACCCAGTACTTC. It encodes CASSLGTSTETQYF.

This clonotype appeared a few times. The chain couples TRBV7-2 to TRBJ2-7; 8 positions match TRBD2. The germline CDR1 and CDR2 sequences are SGHTA and FQGNSA. Trimming at V came to 5 bases and at J to 2 bases, leaving 8 bases not matched to a gene. CDR3 length: 15 residues. The CDR3 DNA reads as TGTGCCAGCAGCACTAAAGCGGGAGAACCCTACGAGCAGTACTTC. As protein: CASSTKAGEPYEQYF.

This clonotype turned up a few times. The chain has TRBV7-2 and TRBJ2-7; D is possibly TRBD2 (6 bases). Trimming removed 5 bases at V and 4 bases at J, with 12 bases between. Germline CDR1 SGHTA, CDR2 FQGNSA. This CDR3 comprises 13 residues. The CDR3 loop reads CASSKSRGYEQYF. CDR3 DNA sequence: TGTGCCAGCAGCAAAAGCCGGGGGTACGAGCAGTACTTC.

This clonotype has just a few counts. The chain is built from TRBV9 and TRBJ1-4; 12 bases agree with TRBD1. Germline lookup yields CDR1 SGDLS and CDR2 YYNGEE. CDR3 length equals 15 residues. V lost 0 bases to trimming and J lost 8 bases; unmatched junction nucleotides: 2. The CDR3: CASSVVGTGGEKLFF. The CDR3 DNA sequence: TGTGCCAGCAGCGTAGTGGGGACAGGGGGCGAAAAACTGTTTTTT.

The rearrangement joins TRBV10-3 to TRBJ2-1, with TRBD1 as a possible D gene (6 bases). The J call may be in error: the DNA end matches TRBJ2-7 better. Germline values: CDR1 ENHRY, CDR2 SYGVKD. The CDR3 consists of 16 residues. CDR3 protein: CAISESEQGNSYEQYF. In nucleotides, the CDR3 is TGTGCCATCAGTGAGTCGGAACAGGGTAATTCCTACGAGCAGTACTTC.

In this sample, this clonotype turned up a few times. The rearrangement joins TRBV29-1 to TRBJ2-1, with TRBD2 matching 12 bases. This CDR3 has 13 residues. The germline CDR1 and CDR2 sequences are SQVTM and ANQGSEA. Germline trimming cut 4 bases from V and 12 bases from J; bases unmatched to any gene: 7. The CDR3 here is CSVGASGGVGQFF. In DNA form, the CDR3 reads TGCAGCGTTGGGGCTAGCGGGGGGGTCGGGCAGTTCTTC.

This clonotype showed up just a few times. The chain recombines TRBV27 with TRBJ1-1, with 9 bases fitting TRBD1. The germline V gene has CDR1 MNHEY and CDR2 SMNVEV (reference sequence). V lost 5 bases, J lost 6 bases, and 4 bases stayed unmatched. The CDR3 is 13 residues long. The CDR3 loop reads CASSLQGAAEAFF. The DNA for the CDR3 is TGTGCCAGCAGTCTACAGGGGGCCGCTGAAGCTTTCTTT.

This rearrangement joins TRBV5-6 to TRBJ2-7; D could derive from TRBD1 or TRBD2 (5 bases each). Germline CDR1 is SGHDT and CDR2 is YYEEEE. The CDR3 sequence is 15 residues long. V lost 0 bases, J lost 6 bases, and 16 bases lay in between. The CDR3 here is CASSLEGTGHGEQYF. DNA of the CDR3: TGTGCCAGCAGCTTGGAAGGGACCGGGCATGGCGAGCAGTACTTC. Variable domain in full (rest from reference TRBV5-6 and TRBJ2-7): DAGVTQSPTHLIKTRGQQVTLRCSPKSGHDTVSWYQQALGQGPQFIFQYYEEEERQRGNFPDRFSGHQFPNYSSELNVNALLLGDSALYLCASSLEGTGHGEQYFGPGTRLTVT.

This clonotype has a handful of counts. V gene TRBV7-2 combines with J gene TRBJ2-5; TRBD1 matches at 7 bases. Gene TRBJ2-1 matches the end of the DNA better, so the J call may be wrong. The CDR3 loop spans 15 amino acids. The germline CDR1 and CDR2 sequences are SGHTA and FQGNSA. CDR3 sequence: CASSRRQGGMDEQFF. CDR3 bases: TGTGCCAGCAGCCGCAGACAGGGTGGTATGGATGAGCAGTTCTTC.

In its sample, this clonotype was seen a few times. The V call is TRBV9, the J call TRBJ2-5; no clear D. CDR1 and CDR2 (germline): SGDLS, YYNGEE. The CDR3 runs 16 residues. Trimming took off 0 bases at V and 3 bases at J, with 15 bases between the two ends. The CDR3 sequence is CASSVAGAAGKETQYF. The DNA of the CDR3 is TGTGCCAGCAGCGTAGCCGGCGCGGCCGGAAAAGAGACCCAGTACTTC.